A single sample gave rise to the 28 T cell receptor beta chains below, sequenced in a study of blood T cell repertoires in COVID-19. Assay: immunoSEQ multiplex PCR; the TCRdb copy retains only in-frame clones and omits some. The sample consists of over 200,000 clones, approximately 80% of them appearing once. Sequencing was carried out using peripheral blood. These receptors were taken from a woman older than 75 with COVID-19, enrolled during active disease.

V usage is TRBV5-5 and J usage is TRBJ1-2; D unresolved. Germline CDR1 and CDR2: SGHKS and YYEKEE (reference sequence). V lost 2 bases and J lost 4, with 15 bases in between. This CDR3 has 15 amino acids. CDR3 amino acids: CASSLQYGKAYGYTF. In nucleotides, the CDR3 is TGTGCCAGCAGCTTACAGTACGGGAAGGCCTATGGCTACACCTTC.

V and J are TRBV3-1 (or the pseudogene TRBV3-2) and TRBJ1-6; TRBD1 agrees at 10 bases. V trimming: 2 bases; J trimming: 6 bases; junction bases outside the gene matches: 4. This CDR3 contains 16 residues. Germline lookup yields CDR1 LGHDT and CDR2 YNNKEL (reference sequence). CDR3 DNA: TGTGCCAGCAGCCAAAAGGGACAGGGGTTTAATTCACCCCTCCACTTT. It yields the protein CASSQKGQGFNSPLHF.

The CDR3 loop is CASSLQLSGLAGGLTSNEQFF. CDR3 DNA sequence: TGTGCCAGCAGCTTACAACTTTCGGGGCTAGCGGGGGGGCTTACAAGTAATGAGCAGTTCTTC. The chain recombines TRBV7-8 with TRBJ2-1; TRBD2 matches at 12 bases. This CDR3 spans 21 amino acids. CDR1 is SGHVS, CDR2 FQNEAQ, per germline. V lost 2 bases and J lost 7; bases outside the gene matches: 21.

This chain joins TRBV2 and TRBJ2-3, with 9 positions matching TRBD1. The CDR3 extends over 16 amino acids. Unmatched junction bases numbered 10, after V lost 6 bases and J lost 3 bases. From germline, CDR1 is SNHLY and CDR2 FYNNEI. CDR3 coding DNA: TGTGCCAGCAGGGCTCCCCCGGGACAGGGAACAGATACGCAGTATTTT. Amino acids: CASRAPPGQGTDTQYF.

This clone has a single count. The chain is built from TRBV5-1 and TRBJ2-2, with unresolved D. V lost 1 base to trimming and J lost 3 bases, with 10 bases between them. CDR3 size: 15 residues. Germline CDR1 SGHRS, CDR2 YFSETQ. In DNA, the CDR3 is TGCGCCAGCAGCTTGTCTCCCCCGGACACCGGGGAGCTGTTTTTT. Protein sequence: CASSLSPPDTGELFF. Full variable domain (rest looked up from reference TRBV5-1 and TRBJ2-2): KAGVTQTPRYLIKTRGQQVTLSCSPISGHRSVSWYQQTPGQGLQFLFEYFSETQRNKGNFPGRFSGRQFSNSRSEMNVSTLELGDSALYLCASSLSPPDTGELFFGEGSRLTVL.

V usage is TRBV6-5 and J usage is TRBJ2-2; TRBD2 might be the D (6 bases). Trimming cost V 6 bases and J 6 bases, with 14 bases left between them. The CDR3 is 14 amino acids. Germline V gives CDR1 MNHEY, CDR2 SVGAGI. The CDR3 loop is CASRVRDSPGELFF. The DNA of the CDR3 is TGTGCCAGCAGGGTCCGGGACTCCCCCGGGGAGCTGTTTTTT.

DNA of the CDR3: TGTGCCAGTAGTATAAGCGGGACAGGAGGAACCTACGAGCAGTACTTC. Encoded protein: CASSISGTGGTYEQYF. This rearrangement joins TRBV19 to TRBJ2-7; perhaps TRBD1 as D (8 bases). Trimming pared 2 bases from V and 2 bases from J, leaving 16 bases between. This CDR3 is built from 16 residues. Germline CDR1 and CDR2: LNHDA and SQIVND (reference sequence).

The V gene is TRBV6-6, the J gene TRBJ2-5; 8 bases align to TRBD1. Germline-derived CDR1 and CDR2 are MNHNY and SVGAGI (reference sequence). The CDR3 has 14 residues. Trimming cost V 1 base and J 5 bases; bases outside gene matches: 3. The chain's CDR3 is CASSYFNRGETQYF. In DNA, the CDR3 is TGTGCCAGCAGTTACTTTAACAGGGGGGAGACCCAGTACTTC.

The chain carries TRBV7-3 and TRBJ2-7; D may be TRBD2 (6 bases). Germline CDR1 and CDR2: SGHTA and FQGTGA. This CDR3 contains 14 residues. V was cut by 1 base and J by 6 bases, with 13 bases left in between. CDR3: CASSLSGGDSEQYF. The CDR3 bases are TGTGCCAGCAGCTTAAGTGGTGGGGACTCCGAGCAGTACTTC.

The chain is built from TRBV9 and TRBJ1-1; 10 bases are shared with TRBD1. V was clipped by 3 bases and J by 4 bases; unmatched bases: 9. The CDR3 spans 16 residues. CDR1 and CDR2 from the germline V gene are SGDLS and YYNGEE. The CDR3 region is CASSAQKGQGTTEAFF. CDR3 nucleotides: TGTGCCAGCAGCGCTCAGAAGGGACAGGGGACCACTGAAGCTTTCTTT.

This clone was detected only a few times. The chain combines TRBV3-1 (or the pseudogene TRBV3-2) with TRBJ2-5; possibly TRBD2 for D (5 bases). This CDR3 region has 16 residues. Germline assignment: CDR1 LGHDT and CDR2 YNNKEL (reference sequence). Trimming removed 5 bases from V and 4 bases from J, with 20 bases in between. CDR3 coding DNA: TGTGCCAGCAGCTCATCCGGGAACCGGGCATTAGAGACCCAGTACTTC. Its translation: CASSSSGNRALETQYF.

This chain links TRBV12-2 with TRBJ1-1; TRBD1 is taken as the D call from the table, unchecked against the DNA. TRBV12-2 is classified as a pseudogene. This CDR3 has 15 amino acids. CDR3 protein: CASRLRGQDNTEAFF. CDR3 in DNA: TGTGCAAGTCGCTTGAGGGGGCAAGACAACACTGAAGCTTTCTTT.

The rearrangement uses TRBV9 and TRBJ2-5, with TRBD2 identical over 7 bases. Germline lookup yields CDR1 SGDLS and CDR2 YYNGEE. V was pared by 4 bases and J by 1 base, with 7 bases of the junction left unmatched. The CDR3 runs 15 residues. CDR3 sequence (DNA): TGTGCCAGCAGCACGTCTAGCGGTCTCCAAGAGACCCAGTACTTC. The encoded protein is CASSTSSGLQETQYF.

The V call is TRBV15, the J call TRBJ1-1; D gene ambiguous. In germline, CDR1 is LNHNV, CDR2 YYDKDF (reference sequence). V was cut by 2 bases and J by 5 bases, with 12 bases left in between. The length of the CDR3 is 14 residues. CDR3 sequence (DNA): TGTGCCACCAGCAGACGCCGGGGAGGTACTGAAGCTTTCTTT. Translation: CATSRRRGGTEAFF.

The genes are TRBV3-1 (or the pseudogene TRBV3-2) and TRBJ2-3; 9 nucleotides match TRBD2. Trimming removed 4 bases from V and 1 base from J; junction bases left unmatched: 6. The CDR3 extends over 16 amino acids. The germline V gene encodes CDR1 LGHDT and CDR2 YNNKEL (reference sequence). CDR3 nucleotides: TGTGCCAGCAGCCCCCTAGCGGGGCCTGGCACAGATACGCAGTATTTT. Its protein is CASSPLAGPGTDTQYF.

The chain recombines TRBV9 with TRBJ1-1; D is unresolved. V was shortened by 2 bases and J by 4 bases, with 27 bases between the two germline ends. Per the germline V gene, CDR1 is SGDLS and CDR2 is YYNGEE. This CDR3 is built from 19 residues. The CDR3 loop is CASSVSEVGGKGASTEAFF. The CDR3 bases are TGTGCCAGCAGCGTCAGCGAGGTGGGCGGGAAAGGAGCGAGCACTGAAGCTTTCTTT.

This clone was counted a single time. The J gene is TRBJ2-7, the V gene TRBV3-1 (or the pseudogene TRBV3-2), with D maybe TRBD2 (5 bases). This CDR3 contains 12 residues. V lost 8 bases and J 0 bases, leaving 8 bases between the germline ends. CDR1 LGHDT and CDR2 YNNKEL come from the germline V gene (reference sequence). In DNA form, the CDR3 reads TGTGCCAGCCGGGGTAGCTCCTACGAGCAGTACTTC. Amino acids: CASRGSSYEQYF.

The CDR3 spells CASSFPSSIGEQFF. The CDR3 nucleotides are TGTGCCAGCAGTTTCCCATCTAGCATTGGGGAGCAGTTCTTC. The J gene is TRBJ2-1, the V gene TRBV28; D is perhaps TRBD2 (5 bases). With 3 bases removed from V and 10 bases from J, the gap between germline ends came to 16 bases. The length of the CDR3 is 14 residues. Germline V CDR1 and CDR2: MDHEN, SYDVKM.

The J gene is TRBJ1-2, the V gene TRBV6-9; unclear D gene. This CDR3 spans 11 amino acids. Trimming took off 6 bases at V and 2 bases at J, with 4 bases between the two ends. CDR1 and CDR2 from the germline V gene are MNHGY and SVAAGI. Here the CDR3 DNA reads TGTGCCAGCAGCCCGAACTATGGCTACACCTTC. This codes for CASSPNYGYTF.

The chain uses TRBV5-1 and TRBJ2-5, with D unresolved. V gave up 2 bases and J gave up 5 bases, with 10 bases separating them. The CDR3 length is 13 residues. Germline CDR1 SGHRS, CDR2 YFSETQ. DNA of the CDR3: TGCGCCAGCAGCTTTAGTCTTGCCGAGACCCAGTACTTC. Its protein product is CASSFSLAETQYF.

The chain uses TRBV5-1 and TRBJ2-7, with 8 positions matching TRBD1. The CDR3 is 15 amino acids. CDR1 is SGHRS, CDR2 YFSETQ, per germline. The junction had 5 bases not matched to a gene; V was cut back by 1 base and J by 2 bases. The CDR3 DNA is TGCGCCAGCAGCTTGTCGACAGGGGTCACCTACGAGCAGTACTTC. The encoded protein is CASSLSTGVTYEQYF.

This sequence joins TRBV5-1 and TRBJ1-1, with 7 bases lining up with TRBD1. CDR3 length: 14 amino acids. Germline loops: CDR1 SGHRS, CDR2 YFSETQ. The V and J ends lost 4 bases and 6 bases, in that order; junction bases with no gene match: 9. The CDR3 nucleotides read TGCGCCAGCAGCACGACAGGGCGTGGGGCTGAAGCTTTCTTT. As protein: CASSTTGRGAEAFF.

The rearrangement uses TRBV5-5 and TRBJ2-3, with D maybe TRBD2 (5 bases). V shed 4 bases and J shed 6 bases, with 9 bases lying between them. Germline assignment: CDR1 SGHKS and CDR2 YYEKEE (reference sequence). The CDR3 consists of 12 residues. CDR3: CASSATGDTQYF. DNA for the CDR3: TGTGCCAGCAGCGCTACGGGGGATACGCAGTATTTT.

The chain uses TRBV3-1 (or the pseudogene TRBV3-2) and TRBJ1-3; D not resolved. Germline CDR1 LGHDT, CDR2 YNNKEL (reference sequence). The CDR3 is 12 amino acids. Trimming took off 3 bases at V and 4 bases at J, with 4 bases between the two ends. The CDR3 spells CASSQGGNTIYF. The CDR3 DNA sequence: TGTGCCAGCAGCCAGGGCGGAAACACCATATATTTT.

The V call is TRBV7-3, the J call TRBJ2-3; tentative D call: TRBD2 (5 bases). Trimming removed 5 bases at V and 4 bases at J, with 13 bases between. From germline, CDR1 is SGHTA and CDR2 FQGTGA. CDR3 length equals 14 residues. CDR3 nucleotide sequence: TGTGCCAGCAGCCCCCGTAACGGGGCAGATACGCAGTATTTT. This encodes CASSPRNGADTQYF.

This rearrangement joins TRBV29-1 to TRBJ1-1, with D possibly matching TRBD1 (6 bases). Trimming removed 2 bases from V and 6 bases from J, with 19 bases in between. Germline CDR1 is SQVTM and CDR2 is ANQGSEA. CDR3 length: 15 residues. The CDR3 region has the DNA TGCAGCGTTGAATTCTGGGGTGGGAAGGGGGCTGAAGCTTTCTTT. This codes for CSVEFWGGKGAEAFF. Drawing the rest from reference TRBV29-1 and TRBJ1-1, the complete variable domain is SAVISQKPSRDICQRGTSLTIQCQVDSQVTMMFWYRQQPGQSLTLIATANQGSEATYESGFVIDKFPISRPNLTFSTLTVSNMSPEDSSIYLCSVEFWGGKGAEAFFGQGTRLTVV.

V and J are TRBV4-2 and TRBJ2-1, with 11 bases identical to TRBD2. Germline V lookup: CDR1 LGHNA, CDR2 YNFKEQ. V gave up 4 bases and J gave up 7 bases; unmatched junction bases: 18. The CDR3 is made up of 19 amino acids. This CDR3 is CASSPFGASGGPAVNEQFF. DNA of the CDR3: TGTGCCAGCAGCCCGTTTGGGGCTAGCGGGGGGCCGGCGGTGAATGAGCAGTTCTTC.

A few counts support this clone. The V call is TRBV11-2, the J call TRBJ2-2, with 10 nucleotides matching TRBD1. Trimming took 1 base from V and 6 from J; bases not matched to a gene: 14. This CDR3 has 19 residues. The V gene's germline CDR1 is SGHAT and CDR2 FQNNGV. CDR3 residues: CASSLGWTGGVLLAGELFF. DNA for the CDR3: TGTGCCAGCAGCTTAGGATGGACAGGGGGTGTTTTGTTGGCCGGGGAGCTGTTTTTT.